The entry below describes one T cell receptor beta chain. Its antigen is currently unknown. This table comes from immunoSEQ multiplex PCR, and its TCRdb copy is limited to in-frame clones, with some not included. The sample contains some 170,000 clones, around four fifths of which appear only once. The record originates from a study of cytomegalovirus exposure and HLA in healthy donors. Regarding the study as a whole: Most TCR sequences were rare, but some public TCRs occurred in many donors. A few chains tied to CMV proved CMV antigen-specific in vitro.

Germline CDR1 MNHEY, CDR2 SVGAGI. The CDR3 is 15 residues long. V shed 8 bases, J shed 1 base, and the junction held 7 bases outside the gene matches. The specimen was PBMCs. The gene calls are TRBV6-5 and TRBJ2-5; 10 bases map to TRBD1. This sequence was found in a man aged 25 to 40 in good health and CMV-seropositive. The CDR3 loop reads CASLFRDRGQETQYF. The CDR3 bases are TGTGCCAGCCTTTTCCGGGACAGGGGCCAAGAGACCCAGTACTTC.